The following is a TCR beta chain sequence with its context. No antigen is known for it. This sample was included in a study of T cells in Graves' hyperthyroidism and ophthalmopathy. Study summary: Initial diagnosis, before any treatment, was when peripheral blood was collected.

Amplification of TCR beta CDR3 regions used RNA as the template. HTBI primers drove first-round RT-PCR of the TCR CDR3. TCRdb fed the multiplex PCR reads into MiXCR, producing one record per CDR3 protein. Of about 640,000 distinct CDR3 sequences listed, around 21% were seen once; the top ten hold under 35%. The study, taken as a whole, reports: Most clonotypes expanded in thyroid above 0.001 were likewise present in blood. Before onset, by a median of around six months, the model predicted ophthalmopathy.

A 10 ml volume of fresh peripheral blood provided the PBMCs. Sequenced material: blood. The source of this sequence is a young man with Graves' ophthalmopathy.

The CDR3 region has the DNA TGTGCCAGCAGTGAAGGGCAGATACTCAATCAGCCCCAGCATTTT. Its translation is CASSEGQILNQPQHF. This chain uses TRBV2 with TRBJ1-5; D is unclear. The CDR3 length is 15 residues. Trimming pared 1 base from V and 3 bases from J, leaving 10 bases between. CDR1 is SNHLY and CDR2 is FYNNEI in the germline V gene.